The present entry profiles one T cell receptor beta chain with its context. What it binds is unknown. The data derive from a study of vaccination and CD4 T cells after COVID-19. Germline lookup yields CDR1 MNHNS and CDR2 SASEGT. The CDR3 is 11 amino acids. V gave up 6 bases and J gave up 7 bases, with 9 bases separating them. Treatment noted: approximately 9-day PBMC culture with coronavirus spike peptide pools or control peptides (ViraFEST assay). CD4+ T cells that came from the unexposed donor were collected before the COVID-19 pandemic (2011-2018). The study sequenced cultured CD4+ T cell DNA using the Oncomine TCR Beta short-read assay. TCRdb used MiXCR to reprocess the PCR reads, holding one entry per CDR3 protein. The sample has over 5,500 distinct CDR3 sequences; approximately 48% are singletons.

What was sequenced was CD4+ T cells from blood, cultured in vitro. The receptor was isolated from a human donor in good health. This rearrangement joins TRBV6-1 to TRBJ1-1; TRBD1 is a possible D gene (5 bases). CDR3 nucleotides: TGTGCCAGCAGCCAAGACAGTGAAGCTTTCTTT. Encoded protein: CASSQDSEAFF.